By share, the clone carrying this TCR beta chain counts as medium-sized (0.01 to 0.1%). Its antigen is not known. Libraries were prepared by immunoSEQ multiplex PCR; TCRdb keeps only in-frame clonotypes and omits some of them. The top ten clones hold less than 9.5% of a sample with about 40,000 clones, approximately 70% of them seen once. Between the trimmed V and J ends, which lost 3 bases and 4 bases, there was a span of 14 bases. The CDR3 is 15 residues long. The V gene's germline CDR1 is SGHRS and CDR2 YFSETQ. Following a 10-day culture, CD4+ T cells were purified. The cohort was immunized with two doses of either the BNT162b2 or mRNA-1273 vaccine. Half the medium was replaced with IL-2 medium on days 3 and 7. The data originate from a study of vaccination effects on CD4 cells after COVID-19.

This rearrangement joins TRBV5-1 to TRBJ2-1, with D perhaps TRBD1 (6 bases). The sample consisted of CD4+ T cells from PBMCs cultured without peptide, taken after COVID-19 vaccination. The sequence was collected from a human donor who received a COVID-19 vaccine. CDR3 sequence: CASSSTGTNYNEQFF. The DNA of the CDR3 is TGCGCCAGCAGCTCTACCGGGACAAATTACAATGAGCAGTTCTTC. Full variable domain (rest looked up from reference TRBV5-1 and TRBJ2-1): KAGVTQTPRYLIKTRGQQVTLSCSPISGHRSVSWYQQTPGQGLQFLFEYFSETQRNKGNFPGRFSGRQFSNSRSEMNVSTLELGDSALYLCASSSTGTNYNEQFFGPGTRLTVL.